A single sample gave rise to the 23 T cell receptor beta chains below, sequenced in a study of identical twins. MiXCR, run by TCRdb on the 5' RACE reads, gives a single entry per CDR3 protein. The data show a few hundred thousand distinct CDR3 sequences, approximately 8% seen once. Separately, the same data were catalogued under a study of yellow fever vaccine responses in identical twins.

Source material: memory (CD45RO+) T cells sorted from blood. The receptors come from a woman under 30 in good health.

The chain links TRBV29-1 to TRBJ2-5; D is possibly TRBD1 (6 bases). The CDR3 totals 12 residues. The ends were cut back, 3 bases at V and 6 bases at J, with 11 bases in the middle. Germline CDR1 is SQVTM and CDR2 is ANQGSEA. CDR3 DNA sequence: TGCAGCGTTGAGCAGGGGAGAAAGACCCAGTACTTC. This translates into CSVEQGRKTQYF.

This clonotype was observed many times. The chain carries TRBV5-1 and TRBJ1-4, with D perhaps TRBD1 (6 bases). The CDR3 extends over 15 amino acids. The V gene lost 4 bases and the J gene lost 6 bases, with 16 bases spanning the gap. In germline, CDR1 is SGHRS, CDR2 YFSETQ. CDR3 sequence reads: CASSVNRASDEKLFF. The DNA of the CDR3 is TGCGCCAGCAGCGTAAACAGGGCCAGTGATGAAAAACTGTTTTTT. The full variable domain, completed using reference TRBV5-1 and TRBJ1-4, is KAGVTQTPRYLIKTRGQQVTLSCSPISGHRSVSWYQQTPGQGLQFLFEYFSETQRNKGNFPGRFSGRQFSNSRSEMNVSTLELGDSALYLCASSVNRASDEKLFFGSGTQLSVL.

V and J are TRBV5-1 and TRBJ1-1, with D perhaps TRBD1 (6 bases). Trimming took off 0 bases at V and 4 bases at J, with 13 bases between the two ends. CDR3 size: 15 residues. CDR1 is SGHRS and CDR2 is YFSETQ in the germline V gene. The CDR3 loop reads CASSLGPGVGTEAFF. DNA of the CDR3: TGCGCCAGCAGCTTGGGGCCAGGGGTCGGCACTGAAGCTTTCTTT.

The DNA for the CDR3 is TGTGCCAGCATCACAGCTGCCTGGGGTGATTCACCCCTCCACTTT. As protein: CASITAAWGDSPLHF. This chain joins TRBV6-1 and TRBJ1-6; no definite D call. The V gene's germline CDR1 is MNHNS and CDR2 SASEGT. This CDR3 has 15 amino acids. V was shortened by 7 bases and J by 8 bases, with 18 bases between the two germline ends.

The sample holds many counts of this clonotype. This chain joins TRBV20-1 and TRBJ2-5, with unresolved D. The CDR3 is 13 amino acids. Trimming removed 1 base from V and 5 bases from J, with 11 bases in between. CDR1 is DFQATT, CDR2 SNEGSKA, per germline (reference sequence). The CDR3 DNA reads as TGCAGTGCTAGAGTTCATTCCTCCGAGACCCAGTACTTC. Amino acid sequence: CSARVHSSETQYF.

This clonotype turned up a few times. The chain recombines TRBV6-5 with TRBJ2-2; 9 bases match TRBD1. Losses at the gene ends were 2 bases for V and 8 bases for J; bases not matched to a gene: 9. The CDR3 is made up of 16 amino acids. Germline V gene lookup returns CDR1 MNHEY and CDR2 SVGAGI. Here the CDR3 reads CASSYHRQGVSGELFF. The CDR3 DNA sequence: TGTGCCAGCAGTTACCACAGACAGGGGGTATCTGGGGAGCTGTTTTTT.

This clonotype was counted a few times. The chain couples TRBV2 to TRBJ2-1, with a tentative D call TRBD2 (5 bases). The germline V and J ends were trimmed by 6 bases and 9 bases, with 24 bases remaining between them. Germline CDR1 SNHLY, CDR2 FYNNEI. The CDR3 is made up of 16 amino acids. The CDR3 reads CASRQNTGVGNGEQFF. The DNA of the CDR3 is TGTGCCAGCAGGCAGAACACCGGGGTCGGCAACGGTGAGCAGTTCTTC. The whole variable domain, remainder taken from reference TRBV2 and TRBJ2-1, is EPEVTQTPSHQVTQMGQEVILRCVPISNHLYFYWYRQILGQKVEFLVSFYNNEISEKSEIFDDQFSVERPDGSNFTLKIRSTKLEDSAMYFCASRQNTGVGNGEQFFGPGTRLTVL.

This clonotype was recorded at least ten times. V gene TRBV5-1 combines with J gene TRBJ2-1, with D possibly matching TRBD1 (6 bases). This CDR3 region has 15 residues. The germline V gene has CDR1 SGHRS and CDR2 YFSETQ. V was clipped by 6 bases and J by 3 bases, with 16 bases between them. The CDR3 sequence: CASTRTGQLYNEQFF. The CDR3 bases are TGCGCCAGCACCCGGACCGGACAGCTCTACAATGAGCAGTTCTTC.

This chain connects TRBV2 to TRBJ1-1; D unclear. The germline V gene encodes CDR1 SNHLY and CDR2 FYNNEI. This CDR3 has 14 residues. V dropped 3 bases and J dropped 4 bases, with 12 bases sitting between them. As DNA, the CDR3 is TGTGCCAGCAGTGAGTCGGTGGAGGGCACTGAAGCTTTCTTT. As protein: CASSESVEGTEAFF.

J is TRBJ2-7 and V is TRBV11-2; 10 bases align to TRBD2. Germline-derived CDR1 and CDR2 are SGHAT and FQNNGV. The CDR3 runs to 15 residues. Trimming took 5 bases from V and 6 from J; bases not matched to a gene: 10. Written as DNA, the CDR3 is TGTGCCAGCAGCCCCGGACTAGCGGTTAGGATCGAGCAGTACTTC. Translating gives CASSPGLAVRIEQYF.

This chain uses TRBV13 with TRBJ2-1, with 10 nucleotides matching TRBD2. Germline V gene lookup returns CDR1 PRHDT and CDR2 FYEKMQ (reference sequence). V trimming: 6 bases; J trimming: 4 bases; junction bases outside the gene matches: 6. The CDR3 contains 15 residues. For the CDR3, the DNA is TGTGCCAGCAGAAAGGGACTAGCGAGTTACAATGAGCAGTTCTTC. Amino acids: CASRKGLASYNEQFF.

This clonotype was recorded once. CDR3 amino acids: CASTRGSNTEAFF. DNA of the CDR3: TGTGCCAGCACCCGGGGTTCGAACACTGAAGCTTTCTTT. The chain employs TRBV6-1 and TRBJ1-1; D call uncertain. The CDR3 length is 13 residues. Looked up from germline, CDR1 is MNHNS and CDR2 is SASEGT. V was trimmed by 7 bases and J by 1 base, leaving 10 bases between them.

This clonotype has ten or more counts. The chain links TRBV15 to TRBJ1-2; no clear D gene. Germline values: CDR1 LNHNV, CDR2 YYDKDF (reference sequence). The CDR3 is 14 residues long. The V gene lost 1 base and the J gene lost 8 bases, with 14 bases spanning the gap. CDR3 in amino acids: CATSRGSGSGGYTF. The CDR3 DNA is TGTGCCACCAGCAGAGGTTCGGGGTCCGGCGGCTACACCTTC.

A few counts support this clonotype. This chain links TRBV6-1 with TRBJ1-6; D possibly corresponds to TRBD1 (6 bases). The CDR3 spans 13 residues. Germline CDR1 reads MNHNS; CDR2 reads SASEGT. With 5 bases removed from V and 7 bases from J, the gap between germline ends came to 9 bases. The CDR3 loop is CASSPGQNSPLHF. The CDR3 region has the DNA TGTGCCAGCAGTCCGGGACAAAATTCACCCCTCCACTTT.

The V and J genes are TRBV5-4 and TRBJ2-3; 9 bases agree with TRBD2. Trimming cost V 3 bases and J 2 bases; bases outside gene matches: 19. The CDR3 is made up of 20 amino acids. Germline V gene sequence: CDR1 SGHNT, CDR2 YYREEE (reference sequence). This CDR3 is CASSSPSGLAGWSNTDTQYF. Here the CDR3 DNA reads TGTGCCAGCAGCTCCCCTTCAGGGCTAGCGGGGTGGTCAAACACAGATACGCAGTATTTT.

On this clonotype: At one end, the junction sequence differs from germline, possibly due to a read error. The gene calls are TRBV7-4 and TRBJ2-3, with D unclear. The CDR3 totals 17 residues. CDR1 is SGHVT, CDR2 SQSDAQ, per germline. The CDR3 DNA reads as TGTGCCAGCCGCTTACGCGACGAGGACCCTAGCACAGATACGCAGTATTTT. It is translated as CASRLRDEDPSTDTQYF. Together with reference TRBV7-4 and TRBJ2-3, the CDR3 gives the full variable domain: GAGVSQSPRYKVAKRGRDVALRCDSISGHVTLYWYRQTLGQGSEVLTYSQSDAQRDKSGRPSGRFSAERPERSVSTLKIQRTEQGDSAVYLCASRLRDEDPSTDTQYFGPGTRLTVL.

This clonotype has a handful of counts. This chain links TRBV7-9 with TRBJ1-5; D is uncertain. The CDR3 covers 16 residues. Germline V lookup: CDR1 SEHNR, CDR2 FQNEAQ (reference sequence). Trimming left V 0 bases short and J 0 bases short, with 9 bases between. CDR3 DNA: TGTGCCAGCAGCTTAGCTTCGGGTGATAGCAATCAGCCCCAGCATTTT. It translates to CASSLASGDSNQPQHF.

This clonotype was seen only a few times. The chain joins TRBV6-5 to TRBJ1-1, with 7 bases lining up with TRBD1. The V segment lost 2 bases and the J segment 4 bases; nucleotides outside the gene matches: 10. Germline V gives CDR1 MNHEY, CDR2 SVGAGI. There are 16 residues in the CDR3. The CDR3 reads CASSYGTALLGTEAFF. The CDR3 nucleotides are TGTGCCAGCAGTTACGGGACAGCCTTGCTGGGCACTGAAGCTTTCTTT.

This clonotype was counted at least ten times. The chain employs TRBV23-1 and TRBJ1-5; D may be TRBD1 (5 bases). TRBV23-1 is classed as an ORF, of uncertain function. V lost 3 bases to trimming and J lost 3 bases, with 9 bases between them. This CDR3 comprises 14 residues. The CDR3 nucleotides are TGCGCCAGCAGTCAGACAGTCCTCAATCAGCCCCAGCATTTT. Translation gives CASSQTVLNQPQHF.

There are many counts of this clonotype. The chain carries TRBV10-3 and TRBJ2-3; TRBD1 agrees at 10 bases. V lost 10 bases and J lost 2; bases outside the gene matches: 6. The CDR3 extends over 14 amino acids. Germline loops: CDR1 ENHRY, CDR2 SYGVKD. CDR3: CATGQGEITDTQYF. Here the CDR3 DNA reads TGTGCCACCGGACAGGGGGAGATCACAGATACGCAGTATTTT.

This clonotype was detected ten times or more. The genes are TRBV12-3 or TRBV12-4 and TRBJ1-1, with unresolved D. This CDR3 spans 14 amino acids. Trimming stripped 1 base from V and 5 bases from J, with 11 bases between. DNA of the CDR3: TGTGCCAGCAGTTTAGAAACTGGGTTGACTGAAGCTTTCTTT. Amino acids: CASSLETGLTEAFF.

This clonotype was counted a few times. The V call is TRBV20-1, the J call TRBJ2-7; 10 nucleotides match TRBD2. The CDR3 has 13 amino acids. Germline loops: CDR1 DFQATT, CDR2 SNEGSKA (reference sequence). J lost 4 bases, V lost 2 bases, and 2 bases had no gene match. CDR3 residues: CSARTAGGYEQYF. In nucleotides, the CDR3 is TGCAGTGCTAGAACAGCGGGAGGGTACGAGCAGTACTTC.

This clonotype was detected a few times. The chain couples TRBV5-1 to TRBJ2-1, with TRBD2 matching over 11 bases. CDR3 length: 19 residues. Germline CDR1 is SGHRS and CDR2 is YFSETQ. The J segment lost 7 bases and the V segment lost 1 base, leaving 16 bases of the junction unmatched. CDR3 in amino acids: CASSLTGSISGRARNEQFF. In nucleotides, the CDR3 is TGCGCCAGCAGCTTGACAGGGAGCATTAGCGGGAGGGCCCGGAATGAGCAGTTCTTC.